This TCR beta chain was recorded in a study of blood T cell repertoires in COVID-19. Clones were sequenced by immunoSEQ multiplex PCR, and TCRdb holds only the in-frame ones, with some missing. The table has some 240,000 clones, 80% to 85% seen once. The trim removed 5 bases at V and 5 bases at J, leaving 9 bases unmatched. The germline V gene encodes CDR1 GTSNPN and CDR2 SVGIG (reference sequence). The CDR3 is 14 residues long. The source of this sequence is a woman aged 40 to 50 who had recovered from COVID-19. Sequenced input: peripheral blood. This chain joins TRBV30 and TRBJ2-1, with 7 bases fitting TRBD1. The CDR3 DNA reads TGTGCCTGGGCGCCCAGGGGGTCTAACAATGAGCAGTTCTTC. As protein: CAWAPRGSNNEQFF.